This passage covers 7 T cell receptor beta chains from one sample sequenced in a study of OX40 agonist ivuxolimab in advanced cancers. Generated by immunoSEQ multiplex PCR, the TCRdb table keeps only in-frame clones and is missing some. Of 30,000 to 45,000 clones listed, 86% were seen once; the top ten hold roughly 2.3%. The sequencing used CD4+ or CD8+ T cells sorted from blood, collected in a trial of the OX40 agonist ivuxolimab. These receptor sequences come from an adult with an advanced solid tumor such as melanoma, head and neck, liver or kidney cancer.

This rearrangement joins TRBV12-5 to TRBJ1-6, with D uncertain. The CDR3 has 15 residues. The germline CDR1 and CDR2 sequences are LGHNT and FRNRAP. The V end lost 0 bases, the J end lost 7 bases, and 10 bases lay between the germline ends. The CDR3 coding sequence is TGTGCTAGTGGTTTGGTAATGGGATTAAATTCACCCCTCCACTTT. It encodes CASGLVMGLNSPLHF.

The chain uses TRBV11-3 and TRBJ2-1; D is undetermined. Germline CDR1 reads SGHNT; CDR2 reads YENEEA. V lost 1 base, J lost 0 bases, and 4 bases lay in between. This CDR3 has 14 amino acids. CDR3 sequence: CASSLGPSYNEQFF. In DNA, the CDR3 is TGTGCCAGCAGCTTAGGCCCCTCCTACAATGAGCAGTTCTTC.

CDR3 in amino acids: CASSQGTSDGAYEQYF. The CDR3 DNA reads TGTGCCAGCAGCCAGGGGACTAGCGATGGGGCTTACGAGCAGTACTTC. This rearrangement joins TRBV7-9 to TRBJ2-7; 10 bases are a match to TRBD2. In germline, CDR1 is SEHNR, CDR2 FQNEAQ (reference sequence). This CDR3 is built from 16 residues. V shed 5 bases and J 4 bases; nucleotides not matched to a gene: 11.

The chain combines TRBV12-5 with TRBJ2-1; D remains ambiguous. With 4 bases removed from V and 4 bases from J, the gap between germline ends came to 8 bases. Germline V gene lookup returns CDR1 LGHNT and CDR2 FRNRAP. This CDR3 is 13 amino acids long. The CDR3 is CASGSDRYNEQFF. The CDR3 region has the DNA TGTGCTAGTGGTTCGGACCGTTACAATGAGCAGTTCTTC.

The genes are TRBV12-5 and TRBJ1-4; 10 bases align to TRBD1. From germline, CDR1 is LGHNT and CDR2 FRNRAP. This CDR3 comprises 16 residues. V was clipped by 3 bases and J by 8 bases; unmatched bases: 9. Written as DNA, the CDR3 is TGTGCTAGTGGTTTCTCCCCGGGACAGGGGACAGAAAAACTGTTTTTT. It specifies CASGFSPGQGTEKLFF.

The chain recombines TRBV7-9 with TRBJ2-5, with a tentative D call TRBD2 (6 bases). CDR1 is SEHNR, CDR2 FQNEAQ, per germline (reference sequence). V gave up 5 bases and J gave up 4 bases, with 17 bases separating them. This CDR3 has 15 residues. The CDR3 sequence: CASSPWVREVETQYF. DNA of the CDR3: TGTGCCAGCAGCCCTTGGGTCAGGGAGGTAGAGACCCAGTACTTC.

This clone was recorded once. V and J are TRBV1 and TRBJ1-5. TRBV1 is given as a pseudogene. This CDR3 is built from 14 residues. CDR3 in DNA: TGCACCAGCAGCCAAGTTGCGGGAGGACAGCCCCAGCATTTT. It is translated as CTSSQVAGGQPQHF.